This T cell receptor (beta chain) was observed in a study of CD8 T cells in ankylosing spondylitis. Study findings and constraints: Within matched ankylosing spondylitis synovial fluid, disease-linked clones were reportedly significantly enriched. As for the disease-linked clones, they showed a CD8+ phenotype and occurred at relatively low frequencies in peripheral blood.

Trimming left V 9 bases short and J 2 bases short, with 21 bases between. The length of the CDR3 is 16 residues. Each CDR3 protein is one row after TCRdb ran MiXCR on the 5' RACE reads. The sample lists some 120,000 distinct CDR3 sequences; roughly 6.6% were seen once. In this sample, this clonotype turned up once. As yet, its antigen is unknown. This sequence joins TRBV5-3 and TRBJ2-1; D is unclear. TRBV5-3 is treated as an ORF (open reading frame) with a function not yet certain. This TCR was recovered from a male donor with ankylosing spondylitis or in good health (not recorded which). Material for sequencing was blood, either unsorted or a sorted T cell fraction (not recorded which). In DNA, the CDR3 is TGTGCCATGGGCCCCGGGCAGAACATTCCCTACAATGAGCAGTTCTTC. It encodes CAMGPGQNIPYNEQFF.